Only a few counts were recorded for the clone carrying this T cell receptor beta chain. Its cognate antigen is unknown. The CDR3 totals 11 residues. Germline CDR1 is SGHRS and CDR2 is YFSETQ. The use of a sample-barcoded 5' primer and a J-beta primer mix characterized a second PCR of 7 to 11 cycles. CDR3-containing paired-end reads numbered at least 2.5 million in each sample. Each CDR3 protein is one row after TCRdb ran MiXCR on the 5' RACE reads. The table shows about 1,600,000 distinct CDR3 sequences, with roughly 45% occurring only once. This specimen comes from a study of blood T cells in healthy people across ages. The study, taken as a whole, reports: Long-lived donors had more naive CD4+ cells and higher diversity than aged donors.

Healthy Caucasian individuals from Russia aged about 6 to 100 were enrolled as donors. This TCR came from a woman younger than 30 in good health. The chain carries TRBV5-1 and TRBJ2-3; possibly TRBD1 or TRBD2 for D (7 bases each). Material: blood. Here the CDR3 reads CPRGRGPAQYF. CDR3 bases: TGCCCGAGGGGGCGGGGGCCAGCGCAGTATTTT.